A selection of T cell receptor beta chains follows, all from one sample in a study of blood T cell repertoires in COVID-19. TCRdb keeps only in-frame clones here, not all; method: immunoSEQ multiplex PCR. This sample has 150,000 to 200,000 clones; over 75% occur once, and the top ten carry 6%. The source material was PBMCs or T cells enriched from blood (not recorded which). Receptors were obtained from a man between 40 and 49 years old who had recovered from COVID-19. CDR3s include the opening cysteine and the closing phenylalanine or tryptophan. D genes are given only for firm matches. Clone size, where shown, is once, few, many, or a class for clones that have expanded.

J | size | D | V | CDR3 | DNA
TRBJ1-4 | NA | NA | TRBV28 | CASSALTYEKLFF | TGTGCCAGCAGTGCGTTAACGTATGAAAAACTGTTTTTT
TRBJ2-1 | NA | TRBD2 | TRBV5-1 | CASSLGPPGLAPSREQFF | TGCGCCAGCAGCTTGGGACCCCCGGGACTAGCCCCCTCACGGGAGCAGTTCTTC
TRBJ2-4 | NA | TRBD1 | TRBV19 | CASSIAQGEYIQYF | TGTGCCAGTAGTATCGCACAGGGGGAATACATTCAGTACTTC
TRBJ1-4 | NA | NA | TRBV6-5 | CASCRWSNEKLFF | TGTGCCAGCTGCCGATGGAGTAATGAAAAACTGTTTTTT
TRBJ2-3 | NA | TRBD1 | TRBV5-6 | CASTLPHRQGDEYF | TGTGCCAGCACACTTCCTCACCGACAGGGTGATGAGTATTTT
TRBJ2-2 | NA | TRBD1 | TRBV11-1 | CASSPADRGAGELFF | TGTGCCAGCAGCCCAGCGGACAGGGGAGCCGGGGAGCTGTTTTTT
TRBJ2-1 | NA | NA | TRBV27 | CASTQGREQFF | TGTGCCAGCACCCAGGGTCGTGAGCAGTTCTTC
TRBJ2-3 | few | TRBD2 | TRBV6-5 | CASSTLAGGKDTQYF | TGTGCCAGCAGTACTCTAGCGGGGGGAAAGGATACGCAGTATTTT
TRBJ2-2 | NA | NA | TRBV3-1/TRBV3-2 | CASSPSIPGELFF | TGTGCCAGCAGCCCTAGTATTCCCGGGGAGCTGTTTTTT
TRBJ2-2 | NA | NA | TRBV2 | CASTYRAITGELFF | TGTGCCAGCACTTACAGGGCAATAACCGGGGAGCTGTTTTTT
TRBJ1-6 | NA | NA | TRBV3-1/TRBV3-2 | CASSQGSEGNSPLHF | TGTGCCAGCAGCCAAGGTTCGGAGGGGAATTCACCCCTCCACTTT
TRBJ1-1 | NA | NA | TRBV30 | CAWSVGQSGTEAFF | TGTGCCTGGAGTGTAGGACAGTCGGGAACTGAAGCTTTCTTT
TRBJ1-2 | NA | TRBD1 | TRBV7-2 | CASSSGQTSYGYTF | TGTGCCAGCAGTTCGGGACAGACGTCCTATGGCTACACCTTC
TRBJ1-5 | few | NA | TRBV6-5 | CASSPVGPNQPQHF | TGTGCCAGCAGTCCGGTGGGGCCTAATCAGCCCCAGCATTTT
TRBJ1-2 | NA | NA | TRBV5-1 | CASSLVPGSDVAGGYTF | TGCGCCAGCAGCTTAGTCCCGGGAAGCGACGTGGCCGGTGGCTACACCTTC
TRBJ1-4 | NA | NA | TRBV10-3 | CAISESGQATEKLFF | TGTGCCATCAGTGAGTCGGGCCAAGCAACGGAAAAACTGTTTTTT
TRBJ2-2 | NA | NA | TRBV19 | CASSGPGQRLTGELFF | TGTGCCAGTAGTGGACCGGGACAACGCTTGACCGGGGAGCTGTTTTTT
TRBJ1-2 | NA | NA | TRBV2 | CASIISYGYTF | TGTGCCAGCATAATTAGCTATGGCTACACCTTC
TRBJ1-2 | few | NA | TRBV24-1 | CATSDSSQLTNGYTF | TGTGCCACCAGTGATTCCTCGCAGCTAACTAATGGCTACACCTTC
TRBJ2-3 | NA | TRBD2 | TRBV3-1/TRBV3-2 | CASSQATSGGASDTQYF | TGTGCCAGCAGCCAAGCGACTAGCGGGGGGGCGTCAGATACGCAGTATTTT
TRBJ2-3 | NA | TRBD2 | TRBV19 | CASSSGGAGDTQYF | TGTGCCAGTAGTAGCGGGGGGGCCGGAGATACGCAGTATTTT
TRBJ1-4 | NA | NA | TRBV19 | CASRGNYLQGTTNEKLFF | TGTGCCAGTAGGGGTAACTACCTGCAAGGCACAACTAATGAAAAACTGTTTTTT
TRBJ2-5 | NA | NA | TRBV24-1 | CATSDPPQETQYF | TGTGCCACCAGTGATCCCCCTCAGGAGACCCAGTACTTC
TRBJ2-5 | NA | NA | TRBV2 | CASRAGETQYF | TGTGCCAGCAGAGCGGGAGAGACCCAGTACTTC
TRBJ1-2 | once | NA | TRBV27 | CASSLVQGSGYTF | TGTGCCAGCAGTTTAGTTCAGGGCAGTGGCTACACCTTC
TRBJ1-2 | NA | TRBD1 | TRBV5-4 | CASSPGGAGYGYTF | TGTGCCAGCAGCCCAGGGGGCGCAGGCTATGGCTACACCTTC
TRBJ1-6 | few | NA | TRBV11-2 | CASSGPGGSGNSPLHF | TGTGCCAGCAGCGGACCTGGGGGCAGCGGTAATTCACCCCTCCACTTT
TRBJ1-5 | NA | NA | TRBV27 | CASSSHRERNQPQHF | TGTGCCAGCAGTTCCCACAGGGAACGCAATCAGCCCCAGCATTTT
TRBJ1-1 | NA | NA | TRBV5-1 | CASSLGGLNTEAFF | TGCGCCAGCAGCTTGGGAGGGCTGAACACTGAAGCTTTCTTT
TRBJ2-7 | once | NA | TRBV6-5 | CASSRQPYEQYF | TGTGCCAGCAGTAGACAGCCCTACGAGCAGTACTTC
TRBJ2-7 | NA | NA | TRBV25-1 | CASSVGEATYEQYF | TGTGCCAGCAGTGTGGGGGAGGCGACCTACGAGCAGTACTTC
TRBJ2-5 | NA | TRBD2 | TRBV5-4 | CASSSLTSGGTREETQYF | TGTGCCAGCAGCTCCCTGACTAGCGGGGGGACACGGGAAGAGACCCAGTACTTC
TRBJ1-3 | NA | NA | TRBV6-5 | CASLPGDRDTIYF | TGTGCCAGCCTCCCGGGGGATAGGGACACCATATATTTT
TRBJ2-3 | NA | TRBD1 | TRBV27 | CASTGTAKGEDTQYF | TGTGCCAGCACAGGGACAGCGAAAGGTGAAGATACGCAGTATTTT
TRBJ1-5 | NA | NA | TRBV19 | CASSLRKGNQPQHF | TGTGCCAGTAGCTTAAGGAAGGGGAATCAGCCCCAGCATTTT
TRBJ2-3 | NA | NA | TRBV5-1 | CASSSGTLTGTDTQYF | TGCGCCAGCAGCTCCGGGACGCTGACAGGAACAGATACGCAGTATTTT
TRBJ1-3 | NA | TRBD1 | TRBV7-9 | CASSFGQGPNLSGNTIYF | TGTGCCAGCAGCTTCGGACAGGGGCCAAACCTCTCTGGAAACACCATATATTTT
TRBJ1-1 | NA | NA | TRBV5-1 | CASSLGAGLAEAFF | TGCGCCAGCAGCTTAGGCGCCGGGTTAGCTGAAGCTTTCTTT